This T cell receptor beta chain appears in the sequencing data of a study of T-cell reconstitution after alpha-beta-depleted transplantation in children. General study points: The authors attributed T-cell counts and diversity one year after transplant mostly to newly produced T cells. Expanded graft clones numbering several hundred reportedly gave rise to alpha-beta T cells about two months after transplant. Some patients' high day-60 TCRbeta diversity was attributed to recipient cells surviving conditioning.

This clonotype was recorded at least ten times. The antigen is unknown. A TCRbeta library incorporating unique molecular identifiers was prepared. A single record per CDR3 protein comes from TCRdb applying MiXCR to the PCR reads. The sample comprises fewer than 1 million distinct CDR3 sequences, around 15% of which are singletons, and roughly 4.8% rests with the top ten. The CDR3 has 14 residues. Germline V CDR1 and CDR2: MNHEY, SMNVEV (reference sequence). V lost 2 bases and J lost 5; bases outside the gene matches: 6. This clonotype was sampled from a male patient between 10 and 17 years old who had a stem cell transplant for acute lymphoblastic leukemia, so the T cells may come from the graft donor. The J gene is TRBJ2-7, the V gene TRBV27; TRBD2 agrees at 7 bases. This specimen consisted of PBMCs, mostly from graft donor cells, obtained 360 days after TCRalphabeta/CD19-depleted stem cell transplant. In DNA, the CDR3 is TGTGCCAGCAGTTTAATAGGGGCGGGGGACGAGCAGTACTTC. Amino acid sequence: CASSLIGAGDEQYF.